A single sample is the source of the 21 T cell receptor beta chains below, sequenced in a study of persistence of HIV-infected CD4 T cells. Which antigens these TCRs recognize remains unknown. The immunoSEQ assay was version 4, run in survey mode. Measured with immunoSEQ multiplex PCR; TCRdb has only the in-frame clones, and not every one. The table records 40,000 to 55,000 clones, approximately 90% of them present only once. Anti-CD3/anti-CD28 beads served as a nonspecific positive control stimulus. CD4+ T cells upregulating both CD40 ligand and CD69 were sorted as responding cells. The material was CD4+ T cells sorted from PBMCs after approximately 19-hour stimulation, obtained from a patient who received antiretroviral therapy. The receptors here all came from an adult woman with HIV who was CMV-seropositive.

The CDR3, as DNA: TGTGCCAGCAGCTTGGGGACAGGGCGGAACACTGAAGCTTTCTTT. Protein product: CASSLGTGRNTEAFF. This sequence joins TRBV5-4 and TRBJ1-1; 8 bases line up with TRBD1. V trimming: 0 bases; J trimming: 1 base; junction bases outside the gene matches: 2. Germline assignment: CDR1 SGHNT and CDR2 YYREEE (reference sequence). This CDR3 contains 15 residues.

This clone is a singleton in its sample. V is TRBV5-1 and J is TRBJ1-4; D is undetermined. CDR3 length: 17 amino acids. V lost 4 bases to trimming and J lost 4 bases, with 20 bases between them. Germline CDR1 and CDR2: SGHRS and YFSETQ. The CDR3 DNA reads TGCGCCAGCAGCCGCCTAATTCGAGATGAAAGTAATGAAAAACTGTTTTTT. Its translation: CASSRLIRDESNEKLFF.

This chain links TRBV6-5 with TRBJ1-5; the D is unclear. CDR1 is MNHEY and CDR2 is SVGAGI in the germline V gene. The CDR3 is 15 residues long. With 2 bases removed from V and 0 bases from J, the gap between germline ends came to 8 bases. The CDR3 DNA is TGTGCCAGCAGTTACAACGGTAATAGCAATCAGCCCCAGCATTTT. Protein product: CASSYNGNSNQPQHF.

The V and J genes are TRBV12-3 or TRBV12-4 and TRBJ2-1, with 8 bases lining up with TRBD1. The CDR3 has 12 amino acids. V was clipped by 10 bases and J by 7 bases; unmatched bases: 6. CDR3 loop: CATGTGGNEQFF. The DNA for the CDR3 is TGTGCCACCGGGACAGGCGGTAATGAGCAGTTCTTC.

The chain carries TRBV25-1 and TRBJ1-1; D is uncertain. Per the germline V gene, CDR1 is MGHDK and CDR2 is SYGVNS. The V gene lost 3 bases and the J gene lost 5 bases, with 10 bases spanning the gap. CDR3 size: 13 residues. The CDR3 is CASSDDLRTEAFF. The DNA for the CDR3 is TGTGCCAGCAGTGACGACCTGCGGACTGAAGCTTTCTTT. The complete variable domain, with remaining parts taken from reference TRBV25-1 and TRBJ1-1, reads EADIYQTPRYLVIGTGKKITLECSQTMGHDKMYWYQQDPGMELHLIHYSYGVNSTEKGDLSSESTVSRIRTEHFPLTLESARPSHTSQYLCASSDDLRTEAFFGQGTRLTVV.

V is TRBV3-1 (or the pseudogene TRBV3-2) and J is TRBJ2-1, with D possibly matching TRBD1 (6 bases). Trimming stripped 0 bases from V and 3 bases from J, with 9 bases between. The CDR3 has 15 residues. Germline V lookup: CDR1 LGHDT, CDR2 YNNKEL (reference sequence). The CDR3 DNA reads as TGTGCCAGCAGCCAAGATGGGACATACTACAATGAGCAGTTCTTC. It encodes CASSQDGTYYNEQFF.

The gene calls are TRBV30 and TRBJ2-5; 9 bases map to TRBD2. This CDR3 comprises 16 residues. Trimming cost V 1 base and J 0 bases; bases outside gene matches: 6. Germline CDR1 GTSNPN, CDR2 SVGIG (reference sequence). The CDR3 here is CAWSGGLARYQETQYF. In nucleotides, the CDR3 is TGTGCCTGGAGTGGCGGACTAGCGAGGTACCAAGAGACCCAGTACTTC.

V gene TRBV5-1 combines with J gene TRBJ1-6, with 8 bases that match TRBD1. V dropped 0 bases and J dropped 10; count of bases not matched to a gene: 0. CDR1 and CDR2 from the germline V gene are SGHRS and YFSETQ. This CDR3 is 13 amino acids long. Written as DNA, the CDR3 is TGCGCCAGCAGCTTGGGACAGGGGTCACCCCTCCACTTT. Its protein is CASSLGQGSPLHF. The full variable domain, in which reference TRBV5-1 and TRBJ1-6 provide the parts outside the CDR3, is KAGVTQTPRYLIKTRGQQVTLSCSPISGHRSVSWYQQTPGQGLQFLFEYFSETQRNKGNFPGRFSGRQFSNSRSEMNVSTLELGDSALYLCASSLGQGSPLHFGNGTRLTVT.

This clone was detected once. V and J are TRBV6-6 and TRBJ2-1; D possibly corresponds to TRBD2 (5 bases). Germline CDR1 reads MNHNY; CDR2 reads SVGAGI (reference sequence). V lost 6 bases and J lost 6, with 9 bases in between. The CDR3 sequence is 12 residues long. The CDR3: CASSRGPNEQFF. The CDR3 region has the DNA TGTGCCAGCAGCCGAGGGCCCAATGAGCAGTTCTTC.

The rearrangement joins TRBV24-1 to TRBJ1-2, with D perhaps matching TRBD1 (6 bases). CDR1 and CDR2 from the germline V gene are KGHDR and SFDVKD. The V gene lost 4 bases and the J gene lost 7 bases, with 12 bases spanning the gap. This CDR3 is 13 amino acids long. CDR3 loop: CATSDPDRRGYTF. The CDR3 region has the DNA TGTGCCACCAGTGACCCGGACAGACGTGGCTACACCTTC.

J is TRBJ1-5 and V is TRBV2, with a possible D match to TRBD1 (6 bases). Trimming took 10 bases from V and 0 from J, leaving 10 bases between them. The CDR3 is made up of 13 amino acids. Per the germline V gene, CDR1 is SNHLY and CDR2 is FYNNEI. The CDR3 nucleotides read TGTGCCACCAGACAGGATAGCAATCAGCCCCAGCATTTT. Its protein product is CATRQDSNQPQHF.

V is TRBV6-5 and J is TRBJ1-5; D remains unclear. Per germline, CDR1 MNHEY and CDR2 SVGAGI. This CDR3 spans 12 amino acids. The ends were cut back, 8 bases at V and 3 bases at J, with 8 bases in the middle. The chain's CDR3 is CASRYTNQPQHF. In DNA form, the CDR3 reads TGTGCCAGCCGGTACACCAATCAGCCCCAGCATTTT.

The chain combines TRBV29-1 with TRBJ1-2; the D is unclear. V lost 0 bases to trimming and J lost 8 bases, with 19 bases between them. Germline CDR1 reads SQVTM; CDR2 reads ANQGSEA. CDR3 length equals 15 residues. The CDR3, as DNA: TGCAGCGTTGAAGATGATCGGACGGTTAATACGGGCTACACCTTC. It is translated as CSVEDDRTVNTGYTF.

This clone has a single count. This chain connects TRBV7-2 to TRBJ1-6; the D gene is possibly TRBD1 (5 bases). V gave up 5 bases and J gave up 8 bases, with 16 bases separating them. The CDR3 is 15 residues long. The germline CDR1 and CDR2 sequences are SGHTA and FQGNSA. This CDR3 is CASSPSGGEYSPLHF. The CDR3 DNA reads TGTGCCAGCAGCCCGTCTGGGGGTGAGTATTCACCCCTCCACTTT. The full variable domain, in which reference TRBV7-2 and TRBJ1-6 provide the parts outside the CDR3, is GAGVSQSPSNKVTEKGKDVELRCDPISGHTALYWYRQSLGQGLEFLIYFQGNSAPDKSGLPSDRFSAERTGGSVSTLTIQRTQQEDSAVYLCASSPSGGEYSPLHFGNGTRLTVT.

This sequence joins TRBV5-4 and TRBJ2-7, with TRBD2 matching 12 bases. V trimming: 0 bases; J trimming: 3 bases; junction bases outside the gene matches: 10. Germline V gene sequence: CDR1 SGHNT, CDR2 YYREEE (reference sequence). The CDR3 has 18 residues. The CDR3 is CASSLGQLAGGHFYEQYF. The CDR3 nucleotides are TGTGCCAGCAGCTTGGGCCAACTAGCGGGGGGTCATTTCTACGAGCAGTACTTC.

The J gene is TRBJ1-5, the V gene TRBV4-3, with 8 bases aligning to TRBD1. The trim removed 0 bases at V and 6 bases at J, leaving 7 bases unmatched. CDR3 length: 16 residues. The germline gives CDR1 LGHNA, CDR2 YSLEER. In DNA form, the CDR3 reads TGCGCCAGCAGCCAAGATGGGGAACAGGGGGGTCAGCCCCAGCATTTT. It is translated as CASSQDGEQGGQPQHF.

This clone occurred a few times. The V gene is TRBV5-5, the J gene TRBJ1-2, with 8 bases aligning to TRBD1. The CDR3 length is 12 residues. The V gene's germline CDR1 is SGHKS and CDR2 YYEKEE (reference sequence). V dropped 3 bases and J dropped 7; count of bases not matched to a gene: 2. This CDR3 reads CASSSGQGGYTF. The CDR3 DNA is TGTGCCAGCAGCTCCGGACAGGGTGGCTACACCTTC.

This clone was observed a handful of times. The CDR3 reads CASSLGRGRDTQYF. The CDR3 DNA is TGCGCCAGCAGCTTAGGGCGGGGTAGGGATACGCAGTATTTT. The gene calls are TRBV5-1 and TRBJ2-3; weak D call: TRBD2 (6 bases). Germline CDR1 and CDR2: SGHRS and YFSETQ. The V gene lost 2 bases and the J gene lost 6 bases, with 13 bases spanning the gap. The CDR3 has 14 residues. Filled out from reference TRBV5-1 and TRBJ2-3, the complete variable domain reads KAGVTQTPRYLIKTRGQQVTLSCSPISGHRSVSWYQQTPGQGLQFLFEYFSETQRNKGNFPGRFSGRQFSNSRSEMNVSTLELGDSALYLCASSLGRGRDTQYFGPGTRLTVL.

The V call is TRBV2, the J call TRBJ2-1; no clear D gene. The CDR3 has 15 amino acids. V lost 2 bases, J lost 4 bases, and 12 bases lay in between. Per germline, CDR1 SNHLY and CDR2 FYNNEI. CDR3 sequence (DNA): TGTGCCAGCAGTGAACTTCAGGACGGATACAATGAGCAGTTCTTC. Translating gives CASSELQDGYNEQFF. The whole variable domain, remainder taken from reference TRBV2 and TRBJ2-1, is EPEVTQTPSHQVTQMGQEVILRCVPISNHLYFYWYRQILGQKVEFLVSFYNNEISEKSEIFDDQFSVERPDGSNFTLKIRSTKLEDSAMYFCASSELQDGYNEQFFGPGTRLTVL.

This clone turned up a few times. V gene TRBV23-1 combines with J gene TRBJ1-2; D remains ambiguous. TRBV23-1 is annotated as an ORF whose role is uncertain. The CDR3 runs 14 residues. Trimming took off 0 bases at V and 3 bases at J, with 8 bases between the two ends. CDR3 DNA sequence: TGCGCCAGCAGTCAATCCCGTCTATACTATGGCTACACCTTC. It codes for CASSQSRLYYGYTF.

The chain carries TRBV19 and TRBJ1-4; 8 bases are a match to TRBD1. V lost 4 bases to trimming and J lost 6 bases; unmatched junction nucleotides: 10. This CDR3 spans 16 amino acids. Germline V gives CDR1 LNHDA, CDR2 SQIVND (reference sequence). This CDR3 reads CASSTRTGNLHEKLFF. Here the CDR3 DNA reads TGTGCCAGTAGTACCCGGACAGGGAATCTCCATGAAAAACTGTTTTTT.